These T cell receptor beta chains were read from a single sample in a study of blood T cells in healthy people across ages. MiXCR, applied by TCRdb to the 5' RACE reads, yields one record per CDR3 protein. The sample shows around 800,000 distinct CDR3 sequences, 44% of them seen only once. The source material was blood. These receptors originate from a man in his fifties or sixties in good health. Each CDR3 is given with its conserved first and last residue. A D gene is named only where the DNA matches it firmly. Not all rows give a size; the values are once, few, many and, for expanded clones, a class.

clone size: many
J gene: TRBJ2-1
D gene: -
V gene: TRBV6-2/TRBV6-3
CDR3 length: 14
CDR3 protein: CASSYSSSYNEQFF
CDR3 DNA: TGTGCCAGCAGTTATAGTAGCTCCTACAATGAGCAGTTCTTC

clone size: -
J gene: TRBJ2-5
D gene: TRBD1
V gene: TRBV6-2/TRBV6-3
CDR3 length: 15
CDR3 protein: CASSYPGQGSEEQYF
CDR3 DNA: TGTGCCAGCAGTTACCCTGGACAGGGCTCGGAAGAGCAGTACTTC

clone size: few
J gene: TRBJ2-7
D gene: -
V gene: TRBV3-1
CDR3 length: 15
CDR3 protein: CASSPSGPQVGEQYF
CDR3 DNA: TGTGCCAGCAGCCCGTCGGGACCGCAGGTGGGGGAGCAGTACTTC

clone size: many
J gene: TRBJ2-7
D gene: -
V gene: TRBV6-5
CDR3 length: 16
CDR3 protein: CASSYSIGLPYDEQYF
CDR3 DNA: TGTGCCAGCAGTTACTCGATCGGACTACCCTATGACGAGCAGTACTTC

clone size: -
J gene: TRBJ2-1
D gene: TRBD2
V gene: TRBV6-5
CDR3 length: 17
CDR3 protein: CASSYSIGGLAYNEQFF
CDR3 DNA: TGTGCCAGCAGTTACTCGATAGGGGGACTAGCCTACAATGAGCAGTTCTTC

clone size: few
J gene: TRBJ1-4
D gene: -
V gene: TRBV4-3
CDR3 length: 13
CDR3 protein: CASSLAPDEKLFF
CDR3 DNA: TGCGCCAGCAGTCTAGCCCCCGATGAAAAACTGTTTTTT

clone size: few
J gene: TRBJ1-6
D gene: TRBD1
V gene: TRBV7-9
CDR3 length: 14
CDR3 protein: CASGNRDRGSLLHF
CDR3 DNA: TGTGCCAGCGGGAATCGGGACAGGGGTAGTCTCCTCCACTTT

clone size: -
J gene: TRBJ2-7
D gene: TRBD2
V gene: TRBV9
CDR3 length: 14
CDR3 protein: CASSPRTSGGEQYF
CDR3 DNA: TGTGCCAGCAGCCCCCGGACTAGCGGGGGCGAGCAGTACTTC

clone size: few
J gene: TRBJ2-1
D gene: TRBD2
V gene: TRBV6-1
CDR3 length: 18
CDR3 protein: CASMRTSGRGISYNEQFF
CDR3 DNA: TGTGCCAGCATGAGGACTAGCGGTCGAGGGATTTCCTACAATGAGCAGTTCTTC

clone size: -
J gene: TRBJ2-2
D gene: TRBD1
V gene: TRBV20-1
CDR3 length: 14
CDR3 protein: CSAKTGGITGELFF
CDR3 DNA: TGCAGTGCAAAGACAGGGGGAATCACCGGGGAGCTGTTTTTT

clone size: few
J gene: TRBJ2-5
D gene: -
V gene: TRBV4-3
CDR3 length: 13
CDR3 protein: CASSQAVGREQYF
CDR3 DNA: TGCGCCAGCAGCCAAGCGGTCGGTAGAGAGCAGTACTTC

clone size: many
J gene: TRBJ2-4
D gene: -
V gene: TRBV20-1
CDR3 length: 13
CDR3 protein: CSASREAKNIQYF
CDR3 DNA: TGCAGTGCTAGCCGGGAAGCCAAAAACATTCAGTACTTC

clone size: -
J gene: TRBJ2-7
D gene: TRBD1
V gene: TRBV19
CDR3 length: 14
CDR3 protein: CASSSTDRVHEQYF
CDR3 DNA: TGTGCCAGTAGTTCCACGGACAGGGTCCACGAGCAGTACTTC

clone size: few
J gene: TRBJ1-2
D gene: -
V gene: TRBV5-1
CDR3 length: 16
CDR3 protein: CASSTGTPGLYYGYTF
CDR3 DNA: TGCGCCAGCAGCACGGGGACACCAGGATTGTACTATGGCTACACCTTC

clone size: -
J gene: TRBJ1-1
D gene: -
V gene: TRBV20-1
CDR3 length: 12
CDR3 protein: CSAGLMNTEAFF
CDR3 DNA: TGCAGTGCTGGTTTAATGAACACTGAAGCTTTCTTT

clone size: -
J gene: TRBJ2-6
D gene: -
V gene: TRBV5-1
CDR3 length: 17
CDR3 protein: CASSLNSPSSGANVLTF
CDR3 DNA: TGCGCCAGCAGCTTGAACAGTCCCTCCTCTGGGGCCAACGTCCTGACTTTC

clone size: few
J gene: TRBJ2-5
D gene: -
V gene: TRBV6-4
CDR3 length: 13
CDR3 protein: CASSALGQETQYF
CDR3 DNA: TGTGCCAGCAGTGCTCTAGGGCAAGAGACCCAGTACTTC

clone size: -
J gene: TRBJ1-1
D gene: TRBD1
V gene: TRBV7-2
CDR3 length: 15
CDR3 protein: CASRQGTGTNTEAFF
CDR3 DNA: TGTGCCAGCAGGCAAGGGACAGGGACGAACACTGAAGCTTTCTTT

clone size: -
J gene: TRBJ1-6
D gene: -
V gene: TRBV20-1
CDR3 length: 13
CDR3 protein: CSTREFGNSPLHF
CDR3 DNA: TGCAGTACTAGAGAGTTTGGCAATTCACCCCTCCACTTT

clone size: few
J gene: TRBJ2-3
D gene: TRBD1
V gene: TRBV6-2/TRBV6-3
CDR3 length: 15
CDR3 protein: CASKYNRGDPDTQYF
CDR3 DNA: TGTGCCAGCAAGTACAACAGGGGGGATCCAGATACGCAGTATTTT

clone size: few
J gene: TRBJ1-1
D gene: -
V gene: TRBV27
CDR3 length: 13
CDR3 protein: CASSDIENTEAFF
CDR3 DNA: TGTGCCAGCAGTGATATTGAAAACACTGAAGCTTTCTTT

clone size: -
J gene: TRBJ2-7
D gene: -
V gene: TRBV9
CDR3 length: 15
CDR3 protein: CASSSHEGRYSEQYF
CDR3 DNA: TGTGCCAGCAGCTCCCATGAAGGGCGTTACAGCGAGCAGTACTTC

clone size: many
J gene: TRBJ2-1
D gene: TRBD2
V gene: TRBV20-1
CDR3 length: 15
CDR3 protein: CSAIWTSGVDNEQFF
CDR3 DNA: TGCAGTGCTATCTGGACTAGCGGGGTTGACAATGAGCAGTTCTTC

clone size: -
J gene: TRBJ2-1
D gene: TRBD2
V gene: TRBV4-3
CDR3 length: 18
CDR3 protein: CASSQDSGGAGSYNEQFF
CDR3 DNA: TGCGCCAGCAGCCAAGATAGCGGGGGGGCCGGGTCCTACAATGAGCAGTTCTTC

clone size: few
J gene: TRBJ2-5
D gene: TRBD1
V gene: TRBV7-6
CDR3 length: 17
CDR3 protein: CASSRAPGTVNEETQYF
CDR3 DNA: TGTGCCAGCAGCCGCGCCCCCGGGACAGTAAATGAGGAGACCCAGTACTTC

clone size: many
J gene: TRBJ2-3
D gene: -
V gene: TRBV7-9
CDR3 length: 15
CDR3 protein: CASSLGGGPTDTQYF
CDR3 DNA: TGTGCCAGCAGCTTAGGGGGGGGCCCCACAGATACGCAGTATTTT

clone size: many
J gene: TRBJ1-2
D gene: -
V gene: TRBV7-9
CDR3 length: 13
CDR3 protein: CASSHSNTDGYTF
CDR3 DNA: TGTGCCAGCAGCCACTCAAACACAGATGGCTACACCTTC

clone size: many
J gene: TRBJ2-7
D gene: -
V gene: TRBV15
CDR3 length: 12
CDR3 protein: CATSREPYEQYF
CDR3 DNA: TGTGCCACCAGCAGGGAGCCCTACGAGCAGTACTTC

clone size: -
J gene: TRBJ2-3
D gene: -
V gene: TRBV12-3/TRBV12-4
CDR3 length: 15
CDR3 protein: CASSLSRVSTDVQYF
CDR3 DNA: TGTGCCAGCAGTTTAAGCCGGGTAAGCACAGATGTGCAATATTTT

clone size: few
J gene: TRBJ2-7
D gene: -
V gene: TRBV20-1
CDR3 length: 11
CDR3 protein: CSARSGRPEYF
CDR3 DNA: TGCAGTGCTAGATCGGGCCGTCCAGAGTACTTC

clone size: -
J gene: TRBJ2-5
D gene: -
V gene: TRBV20-1
CDR3 length: 13
CDR3 protein: CSARDQEGETQYF
CDR3 DNA: TGCAGTGCTAGAGATCAGGAGGGGGAGACCCAGTACTTC

clone size: -
J gene: TRBJ2-1
D gene: TRBD2
V gene: TRBV5-1
CDR3 length: 16
CDR3 protein: CASSLRLAGGVDEQFF
CDR3 DNA: TGCGCCAGCAGCCTGCGACTAGCGGGGGGCGTAGATGAGCAGTTCTTC

clone size: -
J gene: TRBJ2-3
D gene: -
V gene: TRBV6-6
CDR3 length: 15
CDR3 protein: CASSYGGGLSDTQYF
CDR3 DNA: TGTGCCAGCAGTTATGGGGGGGGCTTGTCAGATACGCAGTATTTT

clone size: -
J gene: TRBJ1-2
D gene: -
V gene: TRBV27
CDR3 length: 14
CDR3 protein: CASSLAGGLNGYTF
CDR3 DNA: TGTGCCAGCAGTTTGGCAGGAGGGTTGAATGGCTACACCTTC

clone size: few
J gene: TRBJ2-7
D gene: -
V gene: TRBV7-9
CDR3 length: 13
CDR3 protein: CAISGGGEYEQYF
CDR3 DNA: TGTGCCATTTCGGGAGGGGGCGAATACGAGCAGTACTTC

clone size: -
J gene: TRBJ2-5
D gene: TRBD2
V gene: TRBV27
CDR3 length: 15
CDR3 protein: CASRPLAGGRETQYF
CDR3 DNA: TGTGCCAGCAGGCCTCTAGCGGGGGGCCGGGAGACCCAGTACTTC

clone size: few
J gene: TRBJ2-7
D gene: -
V gene: TRBV12-3/TRBV12-4
CDR3 length: 12
CDR3 protein: CASRYGAGEQYF
CDR3 DNA: TGTGCCAGCAGGTACGGAGCAGGAGAGCAGTACTTC

clone size: -
J gene: TRBJ2-3
D gene: -
V gene: TRBV21-1
CDR3 length: 15
CDR3 protein: CASRKGGPCTDTQYF
CDR3 DNA: TGTGCCAGCAGGAAGGGGGGGCCCTGCACAGATACGCAGTATTTT

clone size: -
J gene: TRBJ2-1
D gene: -
V gene: TRBV4-3
CDR3 length: 13
CDR3 protein: CASSRAMGDNPFF
CDR3 DNA: TGCGCCAGCAGCCGAGCGATGGGGGACAACCCGTTCTTC

clone size: -
J gene: TRBJ2-1
D gene: TRBD2
V gene: TRBV20-1
CDR3 length: 14
CDR3 protein: CSAREAGGYNEQFF
CDR3 DNA: TGCAGTGCTAGAGAAGCGGGGGGATACAATGAGCAGTTCTTC

clone size: -
J gene: TRBJ1-1
D gene: -
V gene: TRBV24-1
CDR3 length: 15
CDR3 protein: CATGVGTKLNTEAFF
CDR3 DNA: TGTGCCACCGGGGTTGGCACCAAATTGAACACTGAAGCTTTCTTT

clone size: -
J gene: TRBJ1-6
D gene: -
V gene: TRBV10-3
CDR3 length: 14
CDR3 protein: CAISDTGWNSPLHF
CDR3 DNA: TGTGCCATCAGTGACACAGGGTGGAATTCACCCCTCCACTTT

clone size: few
J gene: TRBJ2-4
D gene: TRBD1
V gene: TRBV5-1
CDR3 length: 14
CDR3 protein: CASSPGQAKNIQYF
CDR3 DNA: TGCGCCAGCAGCCCGGGACAGGCCAAAAACATTCAGTACTTC

clone size: -
J gene: TRBJ1-2
D gene: -
V gene: TRBV3-1
CDR3 length: 13
CDR3 protein: CASSQVQSYGYTF
CDR3 DNA: TGTGCCAGCAGCCAAGTCCAAAGCTATGGCTACACCTTC

clone size: few
J gene: TRBJ1-6
D gene: -
V gene: TRBV20-1
CDR3 length: 17
CDR3 protein: CSARDPLSGSYNSPLHF
CDR3 DNA: TGCAGTGCAAGGGACCCCCTCTCTGGATCCTATAATTCACCCCTCCACTTT

clone size: -
J gene: TRBJ2-7
D gene: -
V gene: TRBV20-1
CDR3 length: 13
CDR3 protein: CSARTPGTHEQYF
CDR3 DNA: TGCAGTGCTAGAACTCCGGGGACCCACGAGCAGTACTTC

clone size: few
J gene: TRBJ2-6
D gene: -
V gene: TRBV4-3
CDR3 length: 20
CDR3 protein: CASSQDPSSGLSSGANVLTF
CDR3 DNA: TGCGCCAGCAGCCAAGATCCATCCTCGGGTTTGAGCTCTGGGGCCAACGTCCTGACTTTC

clone size: -
J gene: TRBJ1-2
D gene: -
V gene: TRBV14
CDR3 length: 13
CDR3 protein: CASSYNRADGYTF
CDR3 DNA: TGTGCCAGCAGCTACAACAGGGCTGATGGCTACACCTTC

clone size: -
J gene: TRBJ2-5
D gene: -
V gene: TRBV28
CDR3 length: 15
CDR3 protein: CASIKELDLRETQYF
CDR3 DNA: TGTGCCAGCATTAAGGAATTGGATTTGAGAGAGACCCAGTACTTC

clone size: few
J gene: TRBJ2-2
D gene: TRBD1
V gene: TRBV7-2
CDR3 length: 15
CDR3 protein: CASSPTDRGGGELFF
CDR3 DNA: TGTGCCAGCAGCCCAACCGACAGGGGTGGCGGGGAGCTGTTTTTT

clone size: many
J gene: TRBJ2-3
D gene: -
V gene: TRBV20-1
CDR3 length: 12
CDR3 protein: CSARPYGDTQYF
CDR3 DNA: TGCAGTGCTAGGCCCTACGGAGATACGCAGTATTTT

clone size: -
J gene: TRBJ1-6
D gene: -
V gene: TRBV10-3
CDR3 length: 13
CDR3 protein: CAISETADSPLHF
CDR3 DNA: TGTGCCATCAGTGAAACAGCAGATTCACCCCTCCACTTT

clone size: -
J gene: TRBJ2-7
D gene: TRBD1
V gene: TRBV20-1
CDR3 length: 14
CDR3 protein: CSTDRPSSYNEQYF
CDR3 DNA: TGCAGTACGGACAGGCCAAGCTCCTACAATGAGCAGTACTTC

clone size: -
J gene: TRBJ2-3
D gene: -
V gene: TRBV7-2
CDR3 length: 16
CDR3 protein: CASSLGGIGGTDTQYF
CDR3 DNA: TGTGCCAGCAGCTTAGGGGGAATTGGGGGAACAGATACGCAGTATTTT

clone size: -
J gene: TRBJ2-3
D gene: TRBD1
V gene: TRBV7-2
CDR3 length: 15
CDR3 protein: CASSASGGWPDTQYF
CDR3 DNA: TGTGCCAGCAGCGCGTCAGGGGGCTGGCCAGATACGCAGTATTTT

clone size: -
J gene: TRBJ2-3
D gene: TRBD1
V gene: TRBV14
CDR3 length: 18
CDR3 protein: CASSPGQGPRSRTDTQYF
CDR3 DNA: TGTGCCAGCAGCCCTGGACAGGGGCCCAGATCTCGCACAGATACGCAGTATTTT

clone size: few
J gene: TRBJ2-1
D gene: TRBD1
V gene: TRBV6-2/TRBV6-3
CDR3 length: 12
CDR3 protein: CASSYRQGEQFF
CDR3 DNA: TGTGCCAGCAGTTACCGACAGGGGGAGCAGTTCTTC

clone size: few
J gene: TRBJ1-2
D gene: TRBD1
V gene: TRBV5-1
CDR3 length: 14
CDR3 protein: CASSPPSTGVGYTF
CDR3 DNA: TGCGCCAGCAGCCCACCCTCAACAGGGGTCGGCTACACCTTC

clone size: -
J gene: TRBJ2-7
D gene: -
V gene: TRBV28
CDR3 length: 13
CDR3 protein: CATQREPRAEQYF
CDR3 DNA: TGTGCCACCCAGCGCGAGCCACGCGCCGAGCAGTACTTC